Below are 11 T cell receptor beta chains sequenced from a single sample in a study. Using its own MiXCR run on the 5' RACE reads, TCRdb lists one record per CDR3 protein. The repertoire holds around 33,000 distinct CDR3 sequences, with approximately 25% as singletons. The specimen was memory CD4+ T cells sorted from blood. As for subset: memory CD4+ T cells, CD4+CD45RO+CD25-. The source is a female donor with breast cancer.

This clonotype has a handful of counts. The CDR3 nucleotides read TGTGCCAGCAAAAGTGTCGCCCGGGCCTACGAGCAGTACTTC. This gives the protein CASKSVARAYEQYF. This chain connects TRBV11-2 to TRBJ2-7; D unclear. The CDR3 is 14 residues long. Germline V CDR1 and CDR2: SGHAT, FQNNGV. V lost 7 bases to trimming and J lost 2 bases, with 15 bases between them. Combining the CDR3 with reference TRBV11-2 and TRBJ2-7 gives the whole variable domain EAGVAQSPRYKIIEKRQSVAFWCNPISGHATLYWYQQILGQGPKLLIQFQNNGVVDDSQLPKDRFSAERLKGVDSTLKIQPAKLEDSAVYLCASKSVARAYEQYFGPGTRLTVT.

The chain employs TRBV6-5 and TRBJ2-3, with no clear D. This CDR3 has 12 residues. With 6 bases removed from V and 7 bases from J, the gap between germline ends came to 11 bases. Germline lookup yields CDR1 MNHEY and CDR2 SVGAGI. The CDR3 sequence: CASSQPSNTQYF. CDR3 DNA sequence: TGTGCCAGCAGCCAACCTTCGAATACGCAGTATTTT.

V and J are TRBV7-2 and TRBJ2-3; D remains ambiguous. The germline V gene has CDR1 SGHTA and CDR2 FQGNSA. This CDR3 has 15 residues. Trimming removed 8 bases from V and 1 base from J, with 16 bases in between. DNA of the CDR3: TGTGCCAGCTCACGTACTCGGTTGGGCACAGATACGCAGTATTTT. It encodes CASSRTRLGTDTQYF.

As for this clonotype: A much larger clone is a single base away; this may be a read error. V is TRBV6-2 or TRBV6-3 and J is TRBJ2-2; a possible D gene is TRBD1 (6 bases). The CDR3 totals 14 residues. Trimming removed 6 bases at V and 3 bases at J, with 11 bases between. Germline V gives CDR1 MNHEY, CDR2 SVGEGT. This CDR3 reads CASRAGEDTGELFF. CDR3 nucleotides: TGTGCCAGCAGAGCAGGGGAAGACACCGGGGAGCTGTTTTTT.

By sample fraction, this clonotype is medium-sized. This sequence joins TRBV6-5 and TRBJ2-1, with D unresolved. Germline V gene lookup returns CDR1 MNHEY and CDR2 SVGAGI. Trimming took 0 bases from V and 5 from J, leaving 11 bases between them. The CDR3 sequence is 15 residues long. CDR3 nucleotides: TGTGCCAGCAGTTACTCTAGGGCCTTTAACAATGAGCAGTTCTTC. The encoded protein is CASSYSRAFNNEQFF.

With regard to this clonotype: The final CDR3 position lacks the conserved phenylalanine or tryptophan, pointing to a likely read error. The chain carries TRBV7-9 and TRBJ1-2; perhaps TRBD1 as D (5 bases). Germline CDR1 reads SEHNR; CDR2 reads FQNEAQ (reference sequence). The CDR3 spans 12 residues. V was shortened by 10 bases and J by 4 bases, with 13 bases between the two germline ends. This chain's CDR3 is CATEQGTYGYTL. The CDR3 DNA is TGTGCCACCGAGCAGGGCACCTATGGCTACACCCTC.

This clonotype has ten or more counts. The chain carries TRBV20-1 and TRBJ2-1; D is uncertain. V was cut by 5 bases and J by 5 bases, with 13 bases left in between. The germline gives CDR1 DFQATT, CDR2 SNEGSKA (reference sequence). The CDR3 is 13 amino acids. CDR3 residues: CSALGSRDNEQFF. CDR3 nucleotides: TGCAGTGCTCTGGGCAGTCGGGACAATGAGCAGTTCTTC.

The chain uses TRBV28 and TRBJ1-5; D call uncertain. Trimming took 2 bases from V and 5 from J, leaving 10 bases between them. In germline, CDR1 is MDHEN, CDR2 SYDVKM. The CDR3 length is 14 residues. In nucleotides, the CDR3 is TGTGCCAGCAGTTTAAAGCCAGGATATCAGCCCCAGCATTTT. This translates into CASSLKPGYQPQHF.

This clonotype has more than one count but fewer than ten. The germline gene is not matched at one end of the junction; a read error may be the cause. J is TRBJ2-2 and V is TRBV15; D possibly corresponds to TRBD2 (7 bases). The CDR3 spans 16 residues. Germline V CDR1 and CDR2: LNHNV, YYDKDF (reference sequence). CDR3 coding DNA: TGTGCCACCAGCAGCGCTGCGGGGGCGAACACCGGGGGGCTGTTTTTT. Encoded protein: CATSSAAGANTGGLFF.

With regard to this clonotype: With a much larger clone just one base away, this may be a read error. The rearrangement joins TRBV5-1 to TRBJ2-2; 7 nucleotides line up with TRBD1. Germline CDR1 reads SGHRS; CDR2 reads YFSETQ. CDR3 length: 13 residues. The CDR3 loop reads CASRGQNTGVLFF. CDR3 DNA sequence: TGCGCCAGCCGGGGACAGAACACCGGGGTGCTGTTTTTT.

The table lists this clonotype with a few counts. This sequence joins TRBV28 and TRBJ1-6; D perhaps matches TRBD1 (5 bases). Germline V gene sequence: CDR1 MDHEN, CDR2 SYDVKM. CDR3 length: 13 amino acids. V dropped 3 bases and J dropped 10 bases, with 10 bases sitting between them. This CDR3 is CASSLGGLSPLHF. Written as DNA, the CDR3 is TGTGCCAGCAGTTTGGGGGGACTCTCACCCCTCCACTTT.